This T cell receptor beta chain was sequenced for a study of blood T cell repertoires in COVID-19. Measured with immunoSEQ multiplex PCR; TCRdb has only the in-frame clones, and not every one. The table includes some 260,000 clones, under 90% detected once. J lost 2 bases, V lost 1 base, and 3 bases had no gene match. Germline V gene data show CDR1 as LNHNV and CDR2 as YYDKDF (reference sequence). The CDR3 runs to 16 residues. This clone showed up just a few times. This clonotype was sampled from a man aged 25-45 years with acute COVID-19. The chain employs TRBV15 and TRBJ2-2; 8 bases are a match to TRBD1. Material: PBMCs or T cells enriched from blood (not recorded which). CDR3 coding DNA: TGTGCCACCAGCAGAGCCGGGACAGGTAACACCGGGGAGCTGTTTTTT. Protein sequence: CATSRAGTGNTGELFF. The whole variable domain, filled in from reference TRBV15 and TRBJ2-2, reads DAMVIQNPRYQVTQFGKPVTLSCSQTLNHNVMYWYQQKSSQAPKLLFHYYDKDFNNEADTPDNFQSRRPNTSFCFLDIRSPGLGDTAMYLCATSRAGTGNTGELFFGEGSRLTVL.